The 11 T cell receptor beta chains in this list originate from one sample, sequenced in a study of early T cells in non-severe SARS-CoV-2 infection (dated by TCRdb to the early 2020s). The library was generated by 5' RACE. For sequencing, a NextSeq 500 was employed. TCRdb reworked the public reads: Q25 trimming with fastp, MiXCR clone assembly, productive beta chains retained. Every distinct CDR3 protein forms one entry, paired with its most common genes and DNA. The sample includes nearly 95,000 distinct CDR3 sequences, with approximately 16% observed a single time. 4.5% to 6.5% of the sample rests with the top ten. The sample in question was whole blood, obtained at baseline. The receptors shown here come from an adult who was a healthcare worker with PCR-confirmed SARS-CoV-2 infection or an uninfected control (not recorded which).

This clonotype has only a few counts. The genes are TRBV15 and TRBJ2-3; D unclear. The CDR3 extends over 13 amino acids. Trimming stripped 0 bases from V and 3 bases from J, with 4 bases between. Per the germline V gene, CDR1 is LNHNV and CDR2 is YYDKDF (reference sequence). The CDR3 is CATSRDRTDTQYF. The CDR3 coding sequence is TGTGCCACCAGCAGAGATCGGACAGATACGCAGTATTTT.

This clonotype was found a few times. The chain combines TRBV11-2 with TRBJ2-7; the D is unclear. Per the germline V gene, CDR1 is SGHAT and CDR2 is FQNNGV. The CDR3 contains 11 residues. Trimming took off 1 base at V and 5 bases at J, with 3 bases between the two ends. The CDR3 bases are TGTGCCAGCAGCTTAGCTGACGAGCAGTACTTC. This sequence encodes CASSLADEQYF.

Many counts were recorded for this clonotype. This chain links TRBV12-3 or TRBV12-4 with TRBJ1-1; D perhaps matches TRBD1 (5 bases). This CDR3 has 11 residues. V dropped 5 bases and J dropped 8 bases, with 9 bases sitting between them. CDR3 coding DNA: TGTGCCAGCAGTCCCCACAGGGAAGCTTTCTTT. This gives the protein CASSPHREAFF.

The rearrangement joins TRBV19 to TRBJ2-1, with a tentative D call TRBD2 (6 bases). The CDR3 totals 15 residues. The germline V and J ends were trimmed by 6 bases and 4 bases, with 16 bases remaining between them. In germline, CDR1 is LNHDA, CDR2 SQIVND (reference sequence). This CDR3 is CASRQYAGPYNEQFF. The CDR3 nucleotides read TGTGCCAGTAGGCAGTACGCGGGACCGTACAATGAGCAGTTCTTC.

In its sample, this clonotype was seen a few times. The V call is TRBV3-1, the J call TRBJ2-1; 8 nucleotides line up with TRBD2. The CDR3 has 16 residues. The junction had 6 bases not matched to a gene; V was cut back by 5 bases and J by 0 bases. CDR1 is LGHDT and CDR2 is YNNKEL in the germline V gene (reference sequence). The CDR3: CASSALAGSSYNEQFF. In nucleotides, the CDR3 is TGTGCCAGCAGCGCCCTAGCGGGCAGCTCCTACAATGAGCAGTTCTTC.

This clonotype has a count of ten or more. This chain connects TRBV20-1 to TRBJ2-7, with 7 bases aligning to TRBD1. The trim removed 3 bases at V and 3 bases at J, leaving 11 bases unmatched. Germline V gives CDR1 DFQATT, CDR2 SNEGSKA (reference sequence). The CDR3 is 15 residues long. This chain's CDR3 is CSARGTDQKFYEQYF. The DNA of the CDR3 is TGCAGTGCTAGGGGGACAGACCAAAAGTTCTACGAGCAGTACTTC.

The rearrangement links TRBV12-3 or TRBV12-4 to TRBJ2-1, with TRBD1 as a possible D gene (6 bases). The germline V and J ends were trimmed by 6 bases and 10 bases, with 16 bases remaining between them. The CDR3 covers 13 residues. This chain's CDR3 is CASSRGPQWEQFF. CDR3 sequence (DNA): TGTGCCAGCAGCAGGGGCCCGCAATGGGAGCAGTTCTTC.

The chain couples TRBV20-1 to TRBJ2-5; 11 bases align to TRBD2. Trimming removed 6 bases from V and 1 base from J; junction bases left unmatched: 4. Germline V gene data show CDR1 as DFQATT and CDR2 as SNEGSKA (reference sequence). The CDR3 is 14 residues long. CDR3 protein: CSATLAGVQETQYF. DNA of the CDR3: TGCAGTGCAACACTAGCGGGGGTCCAAGAGACCCAGTACTTC.

The chain uses TRBV20-1 and TRBJ1-1; TRBD1 agrees at 9 bases. Germline V gives CDR1 DFQATT, CDR2 SNEGSKA (reference sequence). The trim removed 4 bases at V and 3 bases at J, leaving 3 bases unmatched. The length of the CDR3 is 13 residues. The DNA of the CDR3 is TGCAGTGCTATGGGACAGGGCGACACTGAAGCTTTCTTT. It codes for CSAMGQGDTEAFF.

The V gene is TRBV6-2 or TRBV6-3, the J gene TRBJ2-3; D remains unclear. There are 14 residues in the CDR3. V lost 1 base, J lost 6 bases, and 11 bases lay in between. Germline CDR1 MNHEY, CDR2 SVGEGT. The CDR3 is CASSYLGNLDTQYF. The CDR3 DNA reads TGTGCCAGCAGTTACTTGGGGAACTTGGATACGCAGTATTTT.

The chain is built from TRBV12-3 or TRBV12-4 and TRBJ2-7; no definite D call. This CDR3 is 14 amino acids long. Trimming stripped 5 bases from V and 0 bases from J, with 11 bases between. The CDR3 region is CASSTGFNSYEQYF. The CDR3 bases are TGTGCCAGCAGTACCGGGTTTAACTCCTACGAGCAGTACTTC.